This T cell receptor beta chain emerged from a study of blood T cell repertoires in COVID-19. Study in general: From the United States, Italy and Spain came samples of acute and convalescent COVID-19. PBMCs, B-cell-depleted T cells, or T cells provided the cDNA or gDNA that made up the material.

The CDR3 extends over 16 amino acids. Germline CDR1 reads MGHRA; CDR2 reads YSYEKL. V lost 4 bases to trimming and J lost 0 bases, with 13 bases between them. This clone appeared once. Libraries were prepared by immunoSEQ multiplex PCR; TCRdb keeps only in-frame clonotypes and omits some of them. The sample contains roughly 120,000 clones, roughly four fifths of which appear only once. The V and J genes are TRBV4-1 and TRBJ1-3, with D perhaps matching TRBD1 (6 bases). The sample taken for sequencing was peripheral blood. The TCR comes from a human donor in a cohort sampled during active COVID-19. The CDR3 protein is CASSPIQGFSGNTIYF. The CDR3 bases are TGCGCCAGCAGCCCAATACAGGGATTCTCTGGAAACACCATATATTTT.